This T cell receptor (beta chain) was observed in a study of control samples from healthy donors and cancer patients. The data were produced by immunoSEQ multiplex PCR, yet TCRdb's version contains in-frame clones alone and is incomplete. The sample contains around 50,000 clones, 91% of which appear only once. The CDR3 consists of 16 residues. V lost 0 bases and J 3 bases, leaving 10 bases between the germline ends. Germline lookup yields CDR1 SGHDT and CDR2 YYEEEE. Sequencing was done on a sample of PBMCs. This receptor was taken from a man younger than 45 with colorectal cancer. The V and J genes are TRBV5-6 and TRBJ1-6; D perhaps matches TRBD1 (5 bases). In DNA form, the CDR3 reads TGTGCCAGCAGCTTGGATGGGGGAAGCTATAATTCACCCCTCCACTTT. Its protein is CASSLDGGSYNSPLHF.